The clone carrying this TCR beta chain was observed a single time. This sample is part of a study of brain T cells in children with intractable seizures. V was cut by 1 base and J by 4 bases, with 16 bases left in between. The length of the CDR3 is 17 residues. CDR1 is MNHNS, CDR2 SASEGT, per germline. The method was immunoSEQ multiplex PCR; TCRdb's version includes in-frame clones alone and lacks a portion of them. This table holds just under 65,000 clones, approximately 95% found once. The V gene is TRBV6-1, the J gene TRBJ1-4; tentative D call: TRBD1 (5 bases). This clonotype originated in a boy under two years old with focal cortical dysplasia and intractable seizures. This specimen consisted of peripheral blood, obtained at surgery. CDR3 DNA: TGTGCCAGCAGTGAAGTCTGGCGGGGACGCTTTAATGAAAAACTGTTTTTT. As protein: CASSEVWRGRFNEKLFF.